This T cell receptor (beta chain) was identified during a study of Graves' ophthalmopathy and Graves' hyperthyroidism. As regards this clonotype: Its antigen is still unknown.

V gave up 3 bases and J gave up 2 bases, with 8 bases separating them. The CDR3 is 14 amino acids. Germline assignment: CDR1 SEHNR and CDR2 FQNEAQ (reference sequence). General observations from the study: Sensitivity of about 91% and specificity of around 76% were achieved when a 13-signature model separated ophthalmopathy from stable hyperthyroidism.

Patients were left out if they had other autoimmune diseases, uncontrolled infections, pregnancy or lactation. The authors used Ficoll-Paque density gradient centrifugation to separate PBMCs. The input was about 10 ml of fresh peripheral blood. From RNA, the CDR3 regions of TCR beta chains were amplified and sequenced. First-round RT-PCR used HTBI primers; second-round multiplex PCR followed. From the multiplex PCR reads, TCRdb called clonotypes with MiXCR, one entry per CDR3 protein. This sample has 680,000 or so distinct CDR3 sequences, with approximately 22% found just once. The sequence came from a woman under 30 with stable Graves' hyperthyroidism. Some clones in this sample may be carry-over from other donors' samples. Sequences were obtained from peripheral blood. The chain employs TRBV7-9 and TRBJ1-3; D unresolved. The CDR3 sequence is CASSFTQPGNTIYF. In DNA form, the CDR3 reads TGTGCCAGCAGCTTTACACAGCCTGGAAACACCATATATTTT. Supplemented by reference TRBV7-9 and TRBJ1-3, the full variable domain reads DTGVSQNPRHKITKRGQNVTFRCDPISEHNRLYWYRQTLGQGPEFLTYFQNEAQLEKSRLLSDRFSAERPKGSFSTLEIQRTEQGDSAMYLCASSFTQPGNTIYFGEGSWLTVV.